A selection of T cell receptor beta chains follows, all from one sample in a study of cytomegalovirus exposure and HLA in healthy donors. Clones were sequenced by immunoSEQ multiplex PCR, and TCRdb holds only the in-frame ones, with some missing. The sample lists 60,000 to 75,000 clones, 74% occurring once. Source material: PBMCs. These receptors were obtained from a woman in her twenties or thirties in good health and CMV-seropositive. The CDR3 runs from the conserved cysteine through the conserved F or W. The order of the fields is D gene, V gene, J gene, clone size, CDR3 protein, CDR3 DNA. D genes are given only for firm matches. A clone size is listed for some rows: how often the clone was seen (once, few, many), or a class if it is expanded.

D: -
V: TRBV28
J: TRBJ2-3
size: -
CDR3: CASSLPGDLAQYF
DNA: TGTGCCAGCAGCCTCCCGGGAGACTTGGCGCAGTATTTT

D: TRBD2
V: TRBV7-6
J: TRBJ2-2
size: once
CDR3: CASSGTSQNTGELFF
DNA: TGTGCCAGCAGCGGGACTAGTCAAAACACCGGGGAGCTGTTTTTT

D: -
V: TRBV29-1
J: TRBJ2-1
size: -
CDR3: CSVEEGQTNEQFF
DNA: TGCAGCGTTGAAGAAGGACAAACCAATGAGCAGTTCTTC

D: -
V: TRBV5-1
J: TRBJ1-1
size: -
CDR3: CASSFDRNTEAFF
DNA: TGCGCCAGCAGCTTTGACAGGAACACTGAAGCTTTCTTT

D: -
V: TRBV15
J: TRBJ1-5
size: -
CDR3: CATSSLRGVNQPQHF
DNA: TGTGCCACCAGCAGCCTCAGGGGCGTCAATCAGCCCCAGCATTTT

D: -
V: TRBV6-5
J: TRBJ2-7
size: -
CDR3: CASSYSRLGEQYF
DNA: TGTGCCAGCAGTTACTCGAGGCTTGGCGAGCAGTACTTC

D: TRBD1
V: TRBV2
J: TRBJ2-3
size: -
CDR3: CATGTGGTDTQYF
DNA: TGTGCCACCGGGACAGGGGGCACAGATACGCAGTATTTT

D: -
V: TRBV28
J: TRBJ2-7
size: -
CDR3: CASSSGYRQYF
DNA: TGTGCCAGCAGTTCCGGCTACAGGCAGTACTTC

D: TRBD2
V: TRBV4-1
J: TRBJ2-2
size: once
CDR3: CASSPRGLAGPGELFF
DNA: TGCGCCAGCAGCCCGCGAGGACTAGCGGGACCCGGGGAGCTGTTTTTT

D: TRBD2
V: TRBV5-6
J: TRBJ2-7
size: -
CDR3: CASSFRTSGRGSEQYF
DNA: TGTGCCAGCAGCTTTCGGACTAGCGGGAGAGGGAGCGAGCAGTACTTC

D: TRBD1
V: TRBV19
J: TRBJ2-7
size: few
CDR3: CASSILPGQGTYEQYF
DNA: TGTGCCAGTAGTATCCTACCAGGACAGGGGACTTACGAGCAGTACTTC

D: TRBD1
V: TRBV28
J: TRBJ1-1
size: -
CDR3: CASSKTGSTEAFF
DNA: TGTGCCAGCAGTAAGACAGGGAGTACTGAAGCTTTCTTT

D: -
V: TRBV9
J: TRBJ1-4
size: -
CDR3: CASSVGAATNEKLFF
DNA: TGTGCCAGCAGCGTTGGTGCGGCAACTAATGAAAAACTGTTTTTT

D: TRBD1
V: TRBV19
J: TRBJ1-4
size: -
CDR3: CARGGQDRGCEKLFF
DNA: TGTGCCAGAGGGGGGCAGGACAGGGGCTGTGAAAAACTGTTTTTT

D: -
V: TRBV30
J: TRBJ2-3
size: -
CDR3: CAWSEVGGGGDTQYF
DNA: TGTGCCTGGAGTGAGGTGGGAGGGGGTGGGGATACGCAGTATTTT

D: -
V: TRBV5-1
J: TRBJ2-1
size: -
CDR3: CASSPDREQFF
DNA: TGCGCCAGCAGCCCCGACAGGGAGCAGTTCTTC

D: -
V: TRBV28
J: TRBJ1-1
size: -
CDR3: CASRPRTYSGTEAFF
DNA: TGTGCCAGCAGGCCCAGGACCTACTCGGGAACTGAAGCTTTCTTT

D: -
V: TRBV29-1
J: TRBJ2-7
size: -
CDR3: CSGHQGYEQYF
DNA: TGCAGCGGACATCAGGGCTACGAGCAGTACTTC

D: -
V: TRBV4-1
J: TRBJ1-2
size: -
CDR3: CASSQGAALANYGYTF
DNA: TGCGCCAGCAGCCAAGGGGCAGCTTTAGCTAACTATGGCTACACCTTC

D: TRBD1
V: TRBV30
J: TRBJ2-7
size: once
CDR3: CAWSPPRPGQGAHEQYF
DNA: TGTGCCTGGAGCCCCCCCCGGCCCGGACAGGGGGCCCACGAGCAGTACTTC

D: TRBD1
V: TRBV7-9
J: TRBJ1-1
size: once
CDR3: CASSSRTGRGNTEAFF
DNA: TGTGCCAGCAGCTCAAGGACAGGGCGGGGGAACACTGAAGCTTTCTTT

D: -
V: TRBV28
J: TRBJ1-5
size: few
CDR3: CASRLPTGAPHPQHF
DNA: TGTGCCAGCAGGCTACCGACAGGCGCACCTCACCCCCAGCATTTT

D: TRBD1
V: TRBV6-5
J: TRBJ1-2
size: -
CDR3: CASSYGQGAQGYTF
DNA: TGTGCCAGCAGTTACGGCCAGGGGGCGCAGGGCTACACCTTC

D: -
V: TRBV9
J: TRBJ1-4
size: few
CDR3: CASSVLAGVGEKLFF
DNA: TGTGCCAGCAGCGTACTGGCAGGGGTTGGTGAAAAACTGTTTTTT

D: -
V: TRBV18
J: TRBJ2-6
size: -
CDR3: CASSPAGLGGANVLTF
DNA: TGTGCCAGCTCACCGGCAGGGCTGGGGGGGGCCAACGTCCTGACTTTC

D: -
V: TRBV7-2
J: TRBJ2-5
size: -
CDR3: CASSFNTGPETQYF
DNA: TGTGCCAGCAGCTTCAATACAGGGCCAGAGACCCAGTACTTC

D: -
V: TRBV30
J: TRBJ2-7
size: few
CDR3: CAWSRGFASYEQYF
DNA: TGTGCCTGGAGTCGGGGGTTCGCCTCCTACGAGCAGTACTTC

D: -
V: TRBV5-1
J: TRBJ1-1
size: -
CDR3: CASSLNSGNTEAFF
DNA: TGCGCCAGCAGCTTGAATTCAGGGAACACTGAAGCTTTCTTT

D: -
V: TRBV7-9
J: TRBJ2-1
size: -
CDR3: CASSLGENEQFF
DNA: TGTGCCAGCAGCTTGGGAGAGAATGAGCAGTTCTTC